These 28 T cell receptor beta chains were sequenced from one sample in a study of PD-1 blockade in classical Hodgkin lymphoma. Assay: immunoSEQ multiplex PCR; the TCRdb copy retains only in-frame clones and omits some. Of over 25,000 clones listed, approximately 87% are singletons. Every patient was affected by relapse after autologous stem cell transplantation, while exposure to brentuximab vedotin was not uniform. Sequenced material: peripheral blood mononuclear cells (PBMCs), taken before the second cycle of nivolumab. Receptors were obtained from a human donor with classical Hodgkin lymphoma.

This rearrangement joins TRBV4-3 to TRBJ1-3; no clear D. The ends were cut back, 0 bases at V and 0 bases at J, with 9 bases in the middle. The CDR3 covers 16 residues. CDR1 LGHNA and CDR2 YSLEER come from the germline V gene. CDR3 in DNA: TGCGCCAGCAGCCAAGATTACACGAGCTCTGGAAACACCATATATTTT. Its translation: CASSQDYTSSGNTIYF.

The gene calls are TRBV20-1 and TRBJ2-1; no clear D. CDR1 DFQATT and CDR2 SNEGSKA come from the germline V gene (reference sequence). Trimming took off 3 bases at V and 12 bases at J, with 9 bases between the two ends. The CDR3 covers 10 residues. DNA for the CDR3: TGCAGTGCTAGGCCATTCCGGCAGTTCTTC. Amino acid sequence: CSARPFRQFF.

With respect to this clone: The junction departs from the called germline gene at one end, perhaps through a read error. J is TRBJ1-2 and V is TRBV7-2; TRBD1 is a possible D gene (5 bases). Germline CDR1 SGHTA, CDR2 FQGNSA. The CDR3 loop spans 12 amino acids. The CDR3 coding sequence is TGTGCCAGCAGCTTAGGAACAGGACAAGGGAGATTC. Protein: CASSLGTGQGRF.

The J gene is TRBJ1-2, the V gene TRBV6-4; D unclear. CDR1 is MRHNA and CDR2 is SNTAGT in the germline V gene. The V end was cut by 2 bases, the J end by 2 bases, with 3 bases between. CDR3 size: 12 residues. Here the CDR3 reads CASSDGNYGYTF. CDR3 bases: TGTGCCAGCAGTGACGGAAACTATGGCTACACCTTC.

The CDR3 nucleotides read TGTGCTAGTGGTTTGACACTTACAGGACCAGTGGGTGGCTACACCTTC. This sequence encodes CASGLTLTGPVGGYTF. The chain combines TRBV12-5 with TRBJ1-2; possible D gene TRBD1, 5 bases. CDR1 and CDR2 from the germline V gene are LGHNT and FRNRAP. CDR3 size: 16 residues. The ends were cut back, 2 bases at V and 7 bases at J, with 20 bases in the middle.

The CDR3, as DNA: TGTGCCAGCAGCCCGGACAGGAACCGGGGCGAGCAGTACTTC. Amino acids: CASSPDRNRGEQYF. The V call is TRBV7-9, the J call TRBJ2-5, with TRBD1 identical over 7 bases. The tail of the sequence fits TRBJ2-7 better, so the J call may be wrong. From germline, CDR1 is SEHNR and CDR2 FQNEAQ (reference sequence). There are 14 residues in the CDR3.

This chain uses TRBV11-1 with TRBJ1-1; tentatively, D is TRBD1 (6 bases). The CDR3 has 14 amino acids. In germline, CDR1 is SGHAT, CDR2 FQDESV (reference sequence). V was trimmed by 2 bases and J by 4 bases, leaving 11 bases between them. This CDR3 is CASSLWGAPTEAFF. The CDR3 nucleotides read TGTGCCAGCAGCTTATGGGGGGCGCCCACTGAAGCTTTCTTT.

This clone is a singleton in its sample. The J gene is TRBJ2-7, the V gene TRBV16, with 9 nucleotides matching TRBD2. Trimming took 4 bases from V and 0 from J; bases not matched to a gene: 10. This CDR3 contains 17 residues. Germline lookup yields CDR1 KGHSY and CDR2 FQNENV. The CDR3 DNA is TGTGCCAGCAGCCGGGGGGGCAGCGGGAGGATCTCCTACGAGCAGTACTTC. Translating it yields CASSRGGSGRISYEQYF.

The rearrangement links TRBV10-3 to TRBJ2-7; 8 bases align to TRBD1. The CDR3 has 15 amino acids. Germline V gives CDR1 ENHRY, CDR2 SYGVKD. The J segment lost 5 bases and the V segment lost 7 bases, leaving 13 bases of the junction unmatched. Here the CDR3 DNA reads TGTGCCATCACCGAAACAGGACAGGGCCACGACGAGCAGTACTTC. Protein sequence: CAITETGQGHDEQYF.

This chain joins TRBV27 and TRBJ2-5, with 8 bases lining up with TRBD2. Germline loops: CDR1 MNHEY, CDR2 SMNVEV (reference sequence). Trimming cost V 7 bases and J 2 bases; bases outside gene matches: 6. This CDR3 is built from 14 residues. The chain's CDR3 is CASKKAGGQETQYF. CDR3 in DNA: TGTGCCAGCAAGAAGGCGGGGGGACAAGAGACCCAGTACTTC.

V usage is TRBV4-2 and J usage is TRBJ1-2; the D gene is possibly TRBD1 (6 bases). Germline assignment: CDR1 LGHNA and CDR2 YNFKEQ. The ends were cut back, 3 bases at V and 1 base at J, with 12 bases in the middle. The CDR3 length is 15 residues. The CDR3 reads CASSQSTGYNYGYTF. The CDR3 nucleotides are TGTGCCAGCAGCCAGTCGACAGGTTATAACTATGGCTACACCTTC.

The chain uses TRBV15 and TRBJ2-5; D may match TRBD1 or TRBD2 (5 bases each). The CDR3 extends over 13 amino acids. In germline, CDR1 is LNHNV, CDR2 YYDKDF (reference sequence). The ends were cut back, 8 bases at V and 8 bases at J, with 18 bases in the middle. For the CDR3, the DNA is TGTGCCACCCGCCGGGACGGGGCCCGAACCCAGTACTTC. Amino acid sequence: CATRRDGARTQYF.

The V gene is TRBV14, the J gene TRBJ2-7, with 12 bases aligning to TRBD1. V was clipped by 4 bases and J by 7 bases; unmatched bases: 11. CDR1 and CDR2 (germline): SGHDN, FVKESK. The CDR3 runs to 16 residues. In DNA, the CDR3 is TGTGCCAGCAGCCCGCGCCCGGGACAGGGGGCCGCTGAGCAGTACTTC. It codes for CASSPRPGQGAAEQYF.

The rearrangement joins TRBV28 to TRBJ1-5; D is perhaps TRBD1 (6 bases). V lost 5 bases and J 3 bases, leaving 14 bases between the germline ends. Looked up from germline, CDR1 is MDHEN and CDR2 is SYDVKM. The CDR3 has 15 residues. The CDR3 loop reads CASSRGRGPNQPQHF. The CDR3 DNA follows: TGTGCCAGCAGTAGGGGGAGGGGCCCCAATCAGCCCCAGCATTTT. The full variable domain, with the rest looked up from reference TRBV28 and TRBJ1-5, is DVKVTQSSRYLVKRTGEKVFLECVQDMDHENMFWYRQDPGLGLRLIYFSYDVKMKEKGDIPEGYSVSREKKERFSLILESASTNQTSMYLCASSRGRGPNQPQHFGDGTRLSIL.

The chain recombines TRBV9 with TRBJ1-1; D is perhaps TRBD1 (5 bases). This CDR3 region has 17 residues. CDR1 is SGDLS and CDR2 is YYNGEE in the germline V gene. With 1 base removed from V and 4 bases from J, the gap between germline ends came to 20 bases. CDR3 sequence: CASSVRDWVGDGTEAFF. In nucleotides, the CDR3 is TGTGCCAGCAGCGTAAGGGATTGGGTAGGGGATGGCACTGAAGCTTTCTTT.

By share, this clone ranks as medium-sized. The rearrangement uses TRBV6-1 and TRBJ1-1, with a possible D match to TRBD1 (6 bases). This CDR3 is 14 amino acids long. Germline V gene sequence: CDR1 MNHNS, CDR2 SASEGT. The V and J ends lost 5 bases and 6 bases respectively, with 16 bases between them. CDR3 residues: CASSHQGTGSEAFF. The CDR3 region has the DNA TGTGCCAGCAGTCACCAGGGGACGGGTTCTGAAGCTTTCTTT.

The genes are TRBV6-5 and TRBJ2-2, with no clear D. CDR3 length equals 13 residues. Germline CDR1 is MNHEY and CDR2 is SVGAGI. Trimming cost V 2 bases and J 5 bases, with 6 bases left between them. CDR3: CASSYAATGELFF. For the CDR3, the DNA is TGTGCCAGCAGTTACGCTGCGACCGGGGAGCTGTTTTTT.

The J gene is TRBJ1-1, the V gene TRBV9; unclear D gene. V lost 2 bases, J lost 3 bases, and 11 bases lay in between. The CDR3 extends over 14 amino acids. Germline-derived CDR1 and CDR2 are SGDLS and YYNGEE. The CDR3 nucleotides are TGTGCCAGCAGCGTCCTCCCCCGGGACACTGAAGCTTTCTTT. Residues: CASSVLPRDTEAFF.

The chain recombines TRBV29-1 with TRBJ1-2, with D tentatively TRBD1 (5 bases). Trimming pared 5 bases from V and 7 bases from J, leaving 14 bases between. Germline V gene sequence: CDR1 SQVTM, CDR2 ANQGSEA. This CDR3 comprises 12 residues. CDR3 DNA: TGCAGCGTTCCAGGGAGCGGAAGTGGCTACACCTTC. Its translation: CSVPGSGSGYTF. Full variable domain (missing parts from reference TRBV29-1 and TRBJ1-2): SAVISQKPSRDICQRGTSLTIQCQVDSQVTMMFWYRQQPGQSLTLIATANQGSEATYESGFVIDKFPISRPNLTFSTLTVSNMSPEDSSIYLCSVPGSGSGYTFGSGTRLTVV.

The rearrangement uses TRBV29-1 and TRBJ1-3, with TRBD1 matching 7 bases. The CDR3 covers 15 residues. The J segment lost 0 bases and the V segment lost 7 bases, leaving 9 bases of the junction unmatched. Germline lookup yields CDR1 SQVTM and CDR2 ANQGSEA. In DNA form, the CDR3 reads TGCAGCGCCGGGGGACAGCCGAGCTCTGGAAACACCATATATTTT. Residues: CSAGGQPSSGNTIYF.

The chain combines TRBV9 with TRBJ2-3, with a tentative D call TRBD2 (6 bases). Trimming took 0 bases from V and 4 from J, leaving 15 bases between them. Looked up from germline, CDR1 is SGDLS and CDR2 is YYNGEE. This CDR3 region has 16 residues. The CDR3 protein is CASSVGGIPAADTQYF. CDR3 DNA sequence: TGTGCCAGCAGCGTAGGCGGGATCCCAGCAGCAGATACGCAGTATTTT.

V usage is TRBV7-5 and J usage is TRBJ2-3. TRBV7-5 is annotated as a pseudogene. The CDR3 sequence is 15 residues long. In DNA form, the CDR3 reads TGTGCCAGCAGCTCCGGACCGCGAGCAACAGATACGCAGTATTTT. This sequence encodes CASSSGPRATDTQYF.

CDR3 nucleotides: TGTGCAAGTCGCTTAGCGCCTATGTTAGCGGGAGACACCGGGGAGCTGTTTTTT. Amino acid sequence: CASRLAPMLAGDTGELFF. J is TRBJ2-2 and V is TRBV12-2; no check of the table's D call, TRBD2, against the DNA was made. TRBV12-2 counts as a pseudogene. This CDR3 has 18 amino acids.

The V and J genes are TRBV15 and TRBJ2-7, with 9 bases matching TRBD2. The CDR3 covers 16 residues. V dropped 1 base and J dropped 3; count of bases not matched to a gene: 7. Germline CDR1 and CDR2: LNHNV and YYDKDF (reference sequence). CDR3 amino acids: CATSRGQGLADYEQYF. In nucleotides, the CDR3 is TGTGCCACCAGCAGAGGTCAGGGACTAGCAGACTACGAGCAGTACTTC. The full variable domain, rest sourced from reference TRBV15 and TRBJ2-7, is DAMVIQNPRYQVTQFGKPVTLSCSQTLNHNVMYWYQQKSSQAPKLLFHYYDKDFNNEADTPDNFQSRRPNTSFCFLDIRSPGLGDTAMYLCATSRGQGLADYEQYFGPGTRLTVT.

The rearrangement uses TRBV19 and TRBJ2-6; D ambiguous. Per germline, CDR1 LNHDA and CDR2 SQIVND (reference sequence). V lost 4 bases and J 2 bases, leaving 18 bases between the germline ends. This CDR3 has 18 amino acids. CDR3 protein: CASSTPSLDRPGANVLTF. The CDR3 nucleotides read TGTGCCAGTAGTACCCCCTCACTCGACCGTCCTGGGGCCAACGTCCTGACTTTC.

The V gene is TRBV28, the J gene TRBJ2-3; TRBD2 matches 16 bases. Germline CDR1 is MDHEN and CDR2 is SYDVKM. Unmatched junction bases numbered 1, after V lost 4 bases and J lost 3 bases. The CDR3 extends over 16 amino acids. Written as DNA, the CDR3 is TGTGCCAGCAGTTCGGGACTAGCGGGAGGGACAGATACGCAGTATTTT. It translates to CASSSGLAGGTDTQYF.

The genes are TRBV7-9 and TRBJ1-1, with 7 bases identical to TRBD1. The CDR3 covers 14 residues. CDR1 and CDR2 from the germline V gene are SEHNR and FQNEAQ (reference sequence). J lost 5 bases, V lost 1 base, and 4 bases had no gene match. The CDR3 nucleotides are TGTGCCAGCAGCTTAGAGGGGGCCCCGACTGAAGCTTTCTTT. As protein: CASSLEGAPTEAFF.

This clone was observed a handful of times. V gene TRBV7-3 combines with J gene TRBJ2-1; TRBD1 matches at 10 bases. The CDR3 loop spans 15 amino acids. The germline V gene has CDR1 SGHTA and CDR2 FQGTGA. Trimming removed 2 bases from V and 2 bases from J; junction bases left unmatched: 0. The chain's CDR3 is CASSLGQGAYNEQFF. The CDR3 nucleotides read TGTGCCAGCAGCTTAGGACAGGGGGCCTACAATGAGCAGTTCTTC.